The text below deals with one T cell receptor (beta chain). The specificity of this receptor is unknown. No base quality values were provided; no much bigger clone lies one nucleotide off. The library was generated by 5' RACE. The sample was run on a NextSeq 500. Unique molecular identifiers were attached to individual cDNA molecules in the TCR library protocol so that sequencing error and PCR bias could be corrected. Both TCR alpha and beta chains were sequenced, and tight co-correlation was observed between alpha and beta sequence abundances in each sample. As for the original processing: Decombinator V4 was used to perform V gene, J gene and CDR3 annotation of TCR sequences. Expanded TCRs were defined as changing significantly between any two time points under a Poisson model with p below 0.0001. TCR abundances were normalised to the total number of TCRs sequenced in each sample and reported as counts per million. VDJdb, accessed 1 November 2021, was searched for CMV, EBV and SARS-CoV-2 annotated TCRs, with TCRs annotated for multiple antigens excluded. TCRdb reprocessed the public reads (quality trimming at Q25 with fastp, clone calling with MiXCR) and kept in-frame beta chains. Under each unique CDR3 protein, matching rows form one entry showing the most common genes and DNA. The V and J calls were not made by the authors but by TCRdb's processing. Recorded for this sample are tens of thousands of distinct CDR3 sequences; about 9.7% of them occurred a single time. Jointly, the top ten make up 4.2% of the sample.

This was a case-control study nested in a cohort of healthcare workers in London, UK, who had nasopharyngeal swab PCR tests and blood samples taken every week. Between 23 and 31 March 2020, the week of the UK lockdown, healthcare workers were enrolled and then followed up weekly for as long as 16 weeks. This entry belongs to a study of early T cells in non-severe SARS-CoV-2 infection (dated by TCRdb to about 2021). Looking at the study overall: Because TCR sequencing relied on bulk RNA taken from unsorted whole blood, pairing of alpha and beta chains was not possible. What the research found in general, with its limitations: VDJdb matching was skewed toward anti-spike CD8 responses, so virus-specific expansions were likely underestimated and private and CD4 specificities were missed.

The receptor's source is an adult who was a healthcare worker with PCR-confirmed SARS-CoV-2 infection or an uninfected control (not recorded which). Source material: whole blood.

The CDR3 amino acid sequence is: CSARTGAAKNIQYF. The DNA sequence follows: TGCAGTGCGAGGACGGGGGCGGCCAAAAACATTCAGTACTTC. This receptor chain uses TRBV20-1 and TRBJ2-4; the D element could tentatively be TRBD1 or TRBD2, as 6 bases agree for each. The CDR3, cysteine through phenylalanine, is 14 amino acids long. Only the CDR3 portion is preserved as DNA: 42 bases, with reading frame beginning at the first base. According to the germline V gene (reference sequence), CDR1 reads DFQATT and CDR2 reads SNEGSKA. The trim is 6 bases for V and 1 base for J, with a gap of 13 bases between the germline ends.